This T cell receptor (beta chain) is drawn from a study of cytomegalovirus exposure and HLA in healthy donors. Study results and limitations: Owing to their indistinguishability, certain V segments, notably TRBV6-2 and TRBV6-3, were excluded.

Worth noting for this clone: Its cognate antigen is unknown.

The ends lost 4 bases at V and 4 bases at J; junction bases unmatched: 2. Per germline, CDR1 SGHRS and CDR2 YFSETQ. This CDR3 contains 12 residues. This PCR relied on a set of 60 Vbeta primers and 13 Jbeta primers. Produced via immunoSEQ multiplex PCR; TCRdb's table is partial and in-frame only. Among roughly 180,000 clones listed, roughly 80% were seen once. The chain links TRBV5-1 to TRBJ2-7; 7 bases agree with TRBD1. This sequence was found in a female donor in good health and CMV-seronegative. Sequencing input: PBMCs. The CDR3 DNA is TGCGCCAGCAGCCAGGGACAGTACGAGCAGTACTTC. Protein sequence: CASSQGQYEQYF.